The sequence of this TCR beta chain was determined in a study of shared clonotypes between healthy human individuals. Study-level information: Aged between 18 and 49, the donors were two women and three men.

This clone was seen a single time. The V gene's germline CDR1 is SGHRS and CDR2 YFSETQ. V lost 0 bases to trimming and J lost 2 bases, with 9 bases between them. This CDR3 is 15 amino acids long. Libraries were prepared by immunoSEQ multiplex PCR; TCRdb keeps only in-frame clonotypes and omits some of them. The sample holds about 1 million clones, about 76% seen once. The gene calls are TRBV5-1 and TRBJ2-1, with no clear D. The sequencing sample was made of memory CD4+ T cells sorted from blood. Subset indicated: CD45RA-negative fraction. This clonotype was obtained from a man aged 18 to 35 in good health. The DNA of the CDR3 is TGCGCCAGCAGCTTGGGACCGCAGGCCTACAATGAGCAGTTCTTC. Its translation is CASSLGPQAYNEQFF.